This T cell receptor beta chain was obtained from a study of T cell responses to AZD1222 COVID-19 vaccine. Regarding the study as a whole: Only a handful of AZD1222 recipients, roughly 6 in all, had baseline seropositivity. Repertoires in all cases were sampled only once the peak T cell response had passed. Two doses of AZD1222 preceded a rise in Spike-specific TCR breadth and depth.

V lost 2 bases to trimming and J lost 4 bases; unmatched junction nucleotides: 8. Germline lookup yields CDR1 SGHTA and CDR2 FQGNSA. The length of the CDR3 is 16 residues. As concerns this clone: The antigen is not known.

Profiled with immunoSEQ multiplex PCR; TCRdb holds only in-frame clones, not every one. In the table there are about 84,000 clones, approximately 86% of which are singletons. This clonotype was sampled from an adult who received the AZD1222 COVID-19 vaccine. This material consisted of peripheral blood, taken 28 days after the second AZD1222 dose. The chain has TRBV7-2 and TRBJ2-3, with 8 bases fitting TRBD2. The CDR3 nucleotides are TGTGCCAGCAGCTTAAGCCCAGCGGGAGTGTCAGATACGCAGTATTTT. Translated, it gives CASSLSPAGVSDTQYF.